A selection of T cell receptor beta chains follows, all from one sample in a study of T-cell reconstitution after alpha-beta-depleted transplantation in children. TCRdb re-derived calls from the PCR reads in MiXCR, one entry per CDR3 protein. The data hold 350,000 to 500,000 distinct CDR3 sequences, with roughly 43% observed a single time. The sample was PBMCs, taken before TCRalphabeta/CD19-depleted stem cell transplant. These receptors were taken from a girl aged 2-15 years with aplastic anemia, due to receive a stem cell transplant. CDR3s leave out the opening cysteine and the closing phenylalanine or tryptophan. Fields, in order: D gene, J gene, V gene, CDR3 protein. The D gene is left open where the match is weak.

d_call: TRBD2
j_call: TRBJ2-3
v_call: TRBV5-4
cdr3_aa: ASSPIAGGSTDTQY

d_call: TRBD2
j_call: TRBJ2-7
v_call: TRBV7-2
cdr3_aa: ASSLGADSGSYEQY

d_call: .
j_call: TRBJ2-2
v_call: TRBV20-1
cdr3_aa: SATEQRGTGELF

d_call: .
j_call: TRBJ2-3
v_call: TRBV28
cdr3_aa: ASSLGPGRTPDTQY

d_call: .
j_call: TRBJ1-3
v_call: TRBV6-1
cdr3_aa: AIGNTIY

d_call: .
j_call: TRBJ2-7
v_call: TRBV5-1
cdr3_aa: ASSLAAGSSYEQY

d_call: .
j_call: TRBJ2-7
v_call: TRBV6-1
cdr3_aa: ASSPRGFRYEQY

d_call: .
j_call: TRBJ2-3
v_call: TRBV5-1
cdr3_aa: ASSLAVADTQY

d_call: .
j_call: TRBJ1-6
v_call: TRBV20-1
cdr3_aa: SARDPPRNSPLH

d_call: TRBD2
j_call: TRBJ2-3
v_call: TRBV7-3
cdr3_aa: ASSLTAGGISAQY

d_call: TRBD1
j_call: TRBJ1-5
v_call: TRBV7-6
cdr3_aa: ASSLGPGQDQPQH

d_call: .
j_call: TRBJ2-2
v_call: TRBV27
cdr3_aa: ASISDGRLATNTGELF

d_call: TRBD2
j_call: TRBJ2-1
v_call: TRBV29-1
cdr3_aa: SARRGTGNEQF

d_call: .
j_call: TRBJ1-3
v_call: TRBV15
cdr3_aa: ATSRGLGALSGNTIY

d_call: TRBD1
j_call: TRBJ1-5
v_call: TRBV5-5
cdr3_aa: ASSMTGGNQPQH

d_call: .
j_call: TRBJ1-4
v_call: TRBV30
cdr3_aa: AWSPWTADEKLF

d_call: .
j_call: TRBJ1-1
v_call: TRBV18
cdr3_aa: ASSPQGPGDTEAF

d_call: .
j_call: TRBJ2-3
v_call: TRBV25-1
cdr3_aa: ASSDRRAWPRMDTQY

d_call: .
j_call: TRBJ2-5
v_call: TRBV12-3/TRBV12-4
cdr3_aa: ASSVERGYQETQY

d_call: .
j_call: TRBJ1-2
v_call: TRBV7-9
cdr3_aa: ASSHRDNYGYT

d_call: .
j_call: TRBJ2-3
v_call: TRBV6-5
cdr3_aa: ASSYPWDRSTDTQY

d_call: .
j_call: TRBJ1-2
v_call: TRBV29-1
cdr3_aa: SVYQEWGYGYT

d_call: .
j_call: TRBJ2-7
v_call: TRBV9
cdr3_aa: ASSVEGDSRREQY

d_call: TRBD2
j_call: TRBJ2-3
v_call: TRBV4-3
cdr3_aa: ASSQDSASGSRGGTDTQY